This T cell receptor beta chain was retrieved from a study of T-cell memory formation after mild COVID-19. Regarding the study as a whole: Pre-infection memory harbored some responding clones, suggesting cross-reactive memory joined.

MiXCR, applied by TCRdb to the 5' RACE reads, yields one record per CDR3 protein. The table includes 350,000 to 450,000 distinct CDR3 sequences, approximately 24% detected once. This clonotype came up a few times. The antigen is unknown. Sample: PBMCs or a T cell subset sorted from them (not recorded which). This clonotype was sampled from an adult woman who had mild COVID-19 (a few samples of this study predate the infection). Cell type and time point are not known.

In DNA, the CDR3 is TGTGCCAGCAGCCGCGGGGGGGGGAGCACAGATACGCAGTATTTT. Amino acid sequence: CASSRGGGSTDTQYF. The chain has TRBV4-2 and TRBJ2-3; 9 bases are a match to TRBD2. V gave up 4 bases and J gave up 0 bases; unmatched junction bases: 2. The CDR3 is 15 residues long. Per germline, CDR1 LGHNA and CDR2 YNFKEQ.